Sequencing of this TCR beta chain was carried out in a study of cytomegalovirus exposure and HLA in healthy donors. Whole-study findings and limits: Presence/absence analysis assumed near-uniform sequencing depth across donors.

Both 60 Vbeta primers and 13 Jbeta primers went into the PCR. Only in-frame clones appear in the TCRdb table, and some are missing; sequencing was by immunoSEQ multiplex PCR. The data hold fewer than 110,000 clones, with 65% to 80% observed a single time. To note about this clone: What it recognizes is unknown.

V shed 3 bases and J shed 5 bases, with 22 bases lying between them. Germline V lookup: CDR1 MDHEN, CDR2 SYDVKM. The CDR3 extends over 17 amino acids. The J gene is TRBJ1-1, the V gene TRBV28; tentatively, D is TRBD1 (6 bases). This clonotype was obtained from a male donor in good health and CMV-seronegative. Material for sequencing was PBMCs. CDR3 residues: CASSLRPFFGGGTEAFF. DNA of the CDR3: TGTGCCAGCAGTTTGAGGCCCTTTTTTGGGGGCGGGACTGAAGCTTTCTTT.